This T cell receptor (beta chain) was sequenced during a study of T cells expressing NK-cell markers. Study-level information: TCR beta repertoires came from sorted CD3+CD56+NKG2C+, CD3+CD56+NKG2C- and CD3+CD56-NKG2C+ T cells. Seven of the eight sequenced donors were HCMV-seropositive; one was seronegative. Study-wide results and limits: Of the CD8+ T cell pool in six donors, about 1.0-7.0% was accounted for by dominant NKG2C+ clonotypes.

With regard to this clonotype: Its antigen is unidentified.

The CDR3 extends over 13 amino acids. UMIs accompanied the 5'RACE template switching by which TCR beta cDNA was made. TCRdb reprocessed the 5' RACE reads, keeping one entry per CDR3 protein, no DNA. Its table lists a few hundred thousand distinct CDR3 sequences. Sequenced input: blood T cells: a sorted CD56 or NKG2C T cell subset, CD4+ or CD8+ T cells, or bulk PBMC T cells (not recorded which). This chain uses TRBV12-3 or TRBV12-4 with TRBJ1-5; with no DNA, the TCRdb D assignment of TRBD1 cannot be verified. The sequence was obtained from a man aged 18-75 years in good health. The CDR3 spells CASRGDSNQPQHF.